The present entry profiles one T cell receptor beta chain with its context. What it binds is unknown. Individual cDNA molecules each received unique molecular identifiers attached to them. Via MiXCR, TCRdb re-called the 5' RACE reads, giving one row per CDR3 protein. The sample has under 85,000 distinct CDR3 sequences, roughly 12% seen once; the top ten hold around 6.3%. The sample comes from a study of early T cells in non-severe SARS-CoV-2 infection. At the level of the study: Bulk RNA from unsorted whole blood was sequenced; chains were unpaired.

Notes on the study in general: Matching with VDJdb favored anti-spike CD8 responses (missing private and CD4 specificities).

CDR1 SGDLS and CDR2 YYNGEE come from the germline V gene. CDR3 length: 14 amino acids. The junction had 6 bases not matched to a gene; V was cut back by 4 bases and J by 2 bases. Sequenced material: whole blood. This TCR was recovered from an adult who was a healthcare worker with PCR-confirmed SARS-CoV-2 infection or an uninfected control (not recorded which). This rearrangement joins TRBV9 to TRBJ2-7; TRBD1 aligns across 7 bases. The CDR3 reads CASSLRTGTYEQYF. CDR3 DNA: TGTGCCAGCAGCTTAAGGACAGGAACCTACGAGCAGTACTTC.